This T cell receptor beta chain is from a study of tumor and adjacent non-tumor tissue in lung cancer. The CDR3 has 16 amino acids. From germline, CDR1 is SGDLS and CDR2 YYNGEE. General observations from the study: Normal lung showed higher cumulative top 100 clone frequency than tumor.

On this clonotype: No antigen is known for it. This could be a read error, since a much larger clone is one nucleotide away.

This sample's RNA came from whole unsorted tissue. TCRbeta libraries were built with three rounds of nested PCR, modified from ARM-PCR. One entry per CDR3 protein results from TCRdb running MiXCR on the multiplex PCR reads. The sample records tens of thousands of distinct CDR3 sequences, about three quarters being singletons. The receptor was derived from a woman in her fifties or sixties with non-small cell lung cancer. The chain links TRBV9 to TRBJ2-5; 10 bases are shared with TRBD2. Sequenced material: lung tumor tissue. DNA for the CDR3: TGTACCAGCAGCGTAGAGGAGACTAGCGGGCTAGAGACCCAGTACTTC. This translates into CTSSVEETSGLETQYF.